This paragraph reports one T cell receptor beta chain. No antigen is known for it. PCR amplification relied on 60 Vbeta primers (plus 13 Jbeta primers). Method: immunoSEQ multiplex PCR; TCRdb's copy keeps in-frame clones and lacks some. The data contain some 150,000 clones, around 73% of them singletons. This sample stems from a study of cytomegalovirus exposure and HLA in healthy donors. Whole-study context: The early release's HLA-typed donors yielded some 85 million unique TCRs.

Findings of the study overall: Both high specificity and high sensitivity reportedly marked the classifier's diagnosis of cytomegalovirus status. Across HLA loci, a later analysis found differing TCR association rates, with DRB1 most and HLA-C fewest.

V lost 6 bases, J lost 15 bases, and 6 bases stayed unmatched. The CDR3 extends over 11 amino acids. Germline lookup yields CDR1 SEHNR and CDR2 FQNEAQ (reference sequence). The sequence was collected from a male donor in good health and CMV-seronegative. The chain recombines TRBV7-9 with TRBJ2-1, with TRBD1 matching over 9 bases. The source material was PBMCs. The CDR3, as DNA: TGTGCCAGCAGTGCAGGGACAGGGACGTTCTTC. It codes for CASSAGTGTFF. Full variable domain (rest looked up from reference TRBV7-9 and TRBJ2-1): DTGVSQNPRHKITKRGQNVTFRCDPISEHNRLYWYRQTLGQGPEFLTYFQNEAQLEKSRLLSDRFSAERPKGSFSTLEIQRTEQGDSAMYLCASSAGTGTFFGPGTRLTVL.